Each of the 7 T cell receptor beta chains below was sequenced from the same sample in a study of technical replicates of blood from several donors (dated by TCRdb to 2015 to 2018). Preparation of the library involved the immunoSEQ multiplex PCR assay. As stored in TCRdb, this immuneACCESS dataset retains in-frame rearrangements with V and J assigned. A fraction of the clones does not appear; measured against another copy, unresolved V genes explain less than half of the discrepancy, and the remainder lacks a known reason. Present in this sample are 75,000 to 95,000 clones, 85% to 95% of which were seen just once. The leading ten clones occupy approximately 0.25% of the sample. Material: T cells isolated from PBMCs. The receptor source for this set is a human donor in good health.

The chain uses TRBV5-8 and TRBJ2-7, with 16 bases aligning to TRBD2. The CDR3 spans 18 residues. The V gene's germline CDR1 is SGHTS and CDR2 YDEGEE. The trim removed 4 bases at V and 1 base at J, leaving 8 bases unmatched. The DNA for the CDR3 is TGTGCCAGCAGCCGGGGACTAGCGGGAGGGCGGCAGTCCTACGAGCAGTACTTC. Amino acids: CASSRGLAGGRQSYEQYF.

The rearrangement links TRBV11-2 to TRBJ1-2; D is uncertain. The CDR3 spans 18 residues. Per the germline V gene, CDR1 is SGHAT and CDR2 is FQNNGV. V lost 2 bases and J 4 bases, leaving 23 bases between the germline ends. CDR3 bases: TGTGCCAGCAGCTTATCGTGGCGGGGTGGAGGAAGAAGCTATGGCTACACCTTC. Residues: CASSLSWRGGGRSYGYTF.

The chain carries TRBV27 and TRBJ2-1; 11 nucleotides align to TRBD1. V trimming: 6 bases; J trimming: 7 bases; junction bases outside the gene matches: 11. Germline V gene data show CDR1 as MNHEY and CDR2 as SMNVEV (reference sequence). CDR3 length equals 16 residues. The CDR3 spells CASSYRGQGEWNEQFF. CDR3 bases: TGTGCCAGCAGCTATCGGGGACAGGGGGAATGGAATGAGCAGTTCTTC.

This chain links TRBV7-3 with TRBJ2-5; 10 bases map to TRBD2. CDR3 length: 17 residues. The germline V gene encodes CDR1 SGHTA and CDR2 FQGTGA. Trimming removed 2 bases from V and 1 base from J; junction bases left unmatched: 7. The CDR3 sequence is CASSLYGSGGFQETQYF. CDR3 DNA: TGTGCCAGCAGCTTATATGGTAGCGGGGGGTTCCAAGAGACCCAGTACTTC.

This clone was counted many times. J is TRBJ2-1 and V is TRBV19; the D is unclear. Germline lookup yields CDR1 LNHDA and CDR2 SQIVND (reference sequence). Trimming removed 10 bases at V and 8 bases at J, with 9 bases between. The CDR3 covers 10 residues. CDR3 DNA: TGTGCCAAGATGGCCGATGAGCAGTTCTTC. Amino acids: CAKMADEQFF. The whole variable domain, filled in from reference TRBV19 and TRBJ2-1, reads DGGITQSPKYLFRKEGQNVTLSCEQNLNHDAMYWYRQDPGQGLRLIYYSQIVNDFQKGDIAEGYSVSREKKESFPLTVTSAQKNPTAFYLCAKMADEQFFGPGTRLTVL.

This chain joins TRBV15 and TRBJ2-3; 11 positions agree with TRBD2. V gave up 3 bases and J gave up 0 bases; unmatched junction bases: 5. The germline V gene has CDR1 LNHNV and CDR2 YYDKDF (reference sequence). This CDR3 contains 17 residues. For the CDR3, the DNA is TGTGCCACCAGCAGGGCTAGCGGGAGGTCCAGCACAGATACGCAGTATTTT. Its protein is CATSRASGRSSTDTQYF.

Notes on this clone: The junction differs from germline at one of its ends, possibly a read error. The gene calls are TRBV5-1 and TRBJ1-1, with TRBD1 matching over 10 bases. Germline V gives CDR1 SGHRS, CDR2 YFSETQ. CDR3 length: 15 residues. CDR3 region: CASTLGQGYSTEAFF. The CDR3 DNA sequence: TGCGCCAGCACCTTGGGACAGGGGTATTCCACTGAAGCTTTCTTT.